The clone carrying this TCR beta chain was counted between two and nine times. Its antigen is not identified. Germline CDR1 MNHEY, CDR2 SVGEGT. The CDR3 has 15 residues. V dropped 1 base and J dropped 5; count of bases not matched to a gene: 3. This sample stems from a study of T-cell memory formation after mild COVID-19. Findings and caveats of the study: Later expanders leaned CD4+, whereas day 15 to 85 contracting clones were balanced CD4/CD8.

A single record per CDR3 protein comes from TCRdb applying MiXCR to the 5' RACE reads. The table shows tens of thousands of distinct CDR3 sequences, with roughly 7% occurring only once. Sequencing used PBMCs or a T cell subset sorted from them (not recorded which). This TCR was sampled from an adult who had mild COVID-19 (a few samples of this study predate the infection). Cell type and time point are not known. The chain employs TRBV6-2 or TRBV6-3 and TRBJ1-5; the match to TRBD1 covers 9 bases. The CDR3, as DNA: TGTGCCAGCAGTTACTTACAGGGGGCCCATCAGCCCCAGCATTTT. This translates into CASSYLQGAHQPQHF.